What follows describes a single TCR beta chain. The data were taken from a study of CD8 T cells in Susac syndrome. Trimming took 4 bases from V and 6 from J, leaving 10 bases between them. This CDR3 is 12 amino acids long. Looked up from germline, CDR1 is MNHEY and CDR2 is SVGEGT. It was with random hexamers that roughly 0.45 to 1 ug RNA was reverse transcribed. TCRdb itself ran the immunoSEQ multiplex PCR reads through MiXCR, one entry per CDR3 protein. The repertoire holds roughly 160,000 distinct CDR3 sequences, with over 85% as singletons. The V and J genes are TRBV6-2 or TRBV6-3 and TRBJ2-7; D remains ambiguous. The sequencing input was CD4+ T cells from PBMCs. This TCR derives from a human donor in good health. This CDR3 is CASSSNSVEQYF. Written as DNA, the CDR3 is TGTGCCAGCAGTTCTAACTCGGTCGAGCAGTACTTC.